Shown below are 13 T cell receptor beta chains from a single sample sequenced in a study of response to subunit inactivated influenza vaccine. TCRdb fed the RT-PCR reads into MiXCR, producing one record per CDR3 protein. The data contain about 160,000 distinct CDR3 sequences, roughly a tenth of them singletons. Sequencing used non-naive T cells sorted from PBMCs, obtained roughly 6 weeks after vaccination. These receptors were obtained from a man over 45 who received an inactivated influenza vaccine.

This clonotype was detected ten times or more. The chain uses TRBV29-1 and TRBJ2-1; D possibly matches TRBD1 or TRBD2 (5 bases each). V was pared by 6 bases and J by 6 bases, with 12 bases between. The CDR3 loop spans 12 amino acids. Per germline, CDR1 SQVTM and CDR2 ANQGSEA. CDR3 in amino acids: CSVRGVVNEQFF. DNA for the CDR3: TGCAGCGTAAGAGGGGTAGTCAATGAGCAGTTCTTC.

This clonotype was seen ten or more times. The rearrangement links TRBV3-1 to TRBJ2-3; no clear D. The CDR3 loop spans 12 amino acids. V was shortened by 3 bases and J by 6 bases, with 7 bases between the two germline ends. The germline CDR1 and CDR2 sequences are LGHDT and YNNKEL (reference sequence). The CDR3 here is CASSQLFDTQYF. For the CDR3, the DNA is TGTGCCAGCAGCCAGTTGTTCGATACGCAGTATTTT.

This clonotype showed up just a few times. The chain couples TRBV10-3 to TRBJ1-2; D ambiguous. This CDR3 has 13 amino acids. Trimming cost V 0 bases and J 8 bases, with 10 bases left between them. Germline V gives CDR1 ENHRY, CDR2 SYGVKD. The CDR3 here is CAISESTGRGYTF. The DNA for the CDR3 is TGTGCCATCAGTGAGTCGACGGGCCGGGGCTACACCTTC.

This clonotype was seen repeatedly, ten times or more. V and J are TRBV28 and TRBJ1-2, with D unresolved. Trimming removed 7 bases from V and 8 bases from J, with 17 bases in between. This CDR3 has 13 residues. CDR1 is MDHEN, CDR2 SYDVKM, per germline. The CDR3: CASIPDSRKGYTF. CDR3 sequence (DNA): TGTGCCAGCATTCCTGACTCCCGGAAAGGCTACACCTTC.

This clonotype was counted only a few times. The chain has TRBV12-3 or TRBV12-4 and TRBJ1-6; the D is unclear. V lost 5 bases and J 8 bases, leaving 13 bases between the germline ends. The CDR3 has 14 amino acids. The CDR3, as DNA: TGTGCCAGCAGTCCCGGCAGGTGGGATTCACCCCTCCACTTT. Translated: CASSPGRWDSPLHF.

The sample holds many counts of this clonotype. The gene calls are TRBV24-1 and TRBJ2-5, with D unclear. Germline V gene sequence: CDR1 KGHDR, CDR2 SFDVKD. Trimming removed 3 bases at V and 5 bases at J, with 12 bases between. The CDR3 covers 14 residues. CDR3 nucleotide sequence: TGTGCCACCAGTGATCGCAGGTTTGGTGAGACCCAGTACTTC. Protein sequence: CATSDRRFGETQYF.

In its sample, this clonotype was seen a few times. The J gene is TRBJ1-1, the V gene TRBV19; D uncertain. Germline-derived CDR1 and CDR2 are LNHDA and SQIVND (reference sequence). This CDR3 is 12 amino acids long. V shed 6 bases and J shed 7 bases, with 12 bases lying between them. The CDR3 protein is CASSSDTYEAFF. The CDR3 DNA reads TGTGCCAGTAGCTCAGACACGTATGAAGCTTTCTTT.

The table lists this clonotype with many counts. This rearrangement joins TRBV5-1 to TRBJ2-3; 9 bases agree with TRBD2. J gave up 2 bases and V 2 bases, and 3 bases lay outside the gene matches. Looked up from germline, CDR1 is SGHRS and CDR2 is YFSETQ. The CDR3 loop spans 15 amino acids. CDR3: CASSFRLADTDTQYF. The CDR3 DNA sequence: TGCGCCAGCAGCTTTAGACTAGCGGACACAGATACGCAGTATTTT.

This clonotype was recorded a few times. This sequence joins TRBV20-1 and TRBJ1-2, with D hard to call. The V and J ends lost 3 bases and 7 bases respectively, with 18 bases between them. CDR1 is DFQATT and CDR2 is SNEGSKA in the germline V gene (reference sequence). CDR3 length: 14 residues. The CDR3 protein is CSASPVGQSRGYTF. The CDR3 coding sequence is TGCAGTGCTAGCCCCGTGGGCCAGTCCCGTGGCTACACCTTC.

The chain uses TRBV5-1 and TRBJ1-3, with a tentative D call TRBD1 (5 bases). The CDR3 has 15 residues. From germline, CDR1 is SGHRS and CDR2 YFSETQ. Trimming pared 4 bases from V and 0 bases from J, leaving 11 bases between. CDR3 loop: CASSADSSSGNTIYF. CDR3 bases: TGCGCCAGCAGCGCCGACAGCAGCTCTGGAAACACCATATATTTT. The full variable domain, its missing parts supplied by reference TRBV5-1 and TRBJ1-3, is KAGVTQTPRYLIKTRGQQVTLSCSPISGHRSVSWYQQTPGQGLQFLFEYFSETQRNKGNFPGRFSGRQFSNSRSEMNVSTLELGDSALYLCASSADSSSGNTIYFGEGSWLTVV.

The V call is TRBV27, the J call TRBJ2-1; D is unclear. The CDR3 extends over 17 amino acids. V was clipped by 6 bases and J by 1 base, with 19 bases between them. Germline V gives CDR1 MNHEY, CDR2 SMNVEV (reference sequence). CDR3 nucleotide sequence: TGTGCCAGCAGACTTTCGGCGGCGCTGAGGTCCTACAATGAGCAGTTCTTC. Its protein product is CASRLSAALRSYNEQFF.

This clonotype was counted a few times. At one end, the junction sequence differs from germline, possibly due to a read error. The J gene is TRBJ2-7, the V gene TRBV7-8; D remains ambiguous. The CDR3 loop spans 14 amino acids. The germline V gene has CDR1 SGHVS and CDR2 FQNEAQ. CDR3 region: CASSLEIWVKTRVF. CDR3 DNA: TGTGCCAGCAGCTTAGAAATATGGGTGAAAACTCGGGTTTTC.

The chain is built from TRBV5-1 and TRBJ1-2; D is ambiguous. Germline loops: CDR1 SGHRS, CDR2 YFSETQ. The CDR3 totals 16 residues. The germline V and J ends were trimmed by 4 bases and 4 bases, with 20 bases remaining between them. The CDR3 region has the DNA TGCGCCAGCAGCCGAGACGGCCCCACTCAAGGCTATGGCTACACCTTC. It specifies CASSRDGPTQGYGYTF.